These T cell receptor beta chains were read from a single sample in a study of T cells after yellow fever vaccination. TCRdb processed the 5' RACE reads anew with MiXCR; each CDR3 protein has one entry. The sample consists of hundreds of thousands of distinct CDR3 sequences, about 8.7% of them appearing once. Here the sequenced sample was PBMCs, taken on the day of the first yellow fever vaccination. The receptors shown here come from a young man who received the YFV17D yellow fever vaccine. Each CDR3 is given with its conserved first and last residue. The D gene is left open where the match is weak. Expanded clones get a size class; other rows say once, few or many, or leave the size out.

size,V,D,J,DNA,CDR3
.,TRBV20-1,.,TRBJ1-2,TGCAGTGCTAGGAATCCGACTAACTATGGCTACACCTTC,CSARNPTNYGYTF
.,TRBV12-3/TRBV12-4,.,TRBJ2-6,TGTGCCAGCAGTCCAACACATGGGGCCAACGTCCTGACTTTC,CASSPTHGANVLTF
.,TRBV4-1,.,TRBJ1-5,TGCGCCAGCAGGGACATTGGGCAGGGAAGTCAGCCCCAGCATTTT,CASRDIGQGSQPQHF
many,TRBV7-2,TRBD2,TRBJ2-5,TGTGCCAGCAGCTGGGGACTAGCGGGGAGTGAGACCCAGTACTTC,CASSWGLAGSETQYF
many,TRBV7-2,TRBD2,TRBJ2-5,TGTGCCAGCAGCCACCCAGCGGGGGCAAGAGAGACCCAGTACTTC,CASSHPAGARETQYF
many,TRBV7-9,TRBD1,TRBJ1-1,TGTGCCAGCAGCCCGGGACAGGGCAGGAACACTGAAGCTTTCTTT,CASSPGQGRNTEAFF
.,TRBV5-1,.,TRBJ1-1,TGCGCCAGCAGCCCTGGAGTGGGTCGGTTCGGCGGCACTGAAGCTTTCTTT,CASSPGVGRFGGTEAFF
.,TRBV19,TRBD1,TRBJ1-1,TGTGCCAGTAGTGCCGGGACAGAGAACACTGAAGCTTTCTTT,CASSAGTENTEAFF
many,TRBV19,.,TRBJ1-5,TGTGCCAGTAGTTCGAATAGCAATCAGCCCCAGCATTTT,CASSSNSNQPQHF
.,TRBV19,.,TRBJ2-6,TGTGCCTCTCAGATCAGCTCTGGGGCCAACGTCCTGACTTTC,CASQISSGANVLTF
.,TRBV5-4,TRBD2,TRBJ2-5,TGTGCCAGCAGCTTGAGGACTAGAGGAGAGACCCTGTACTTC,CASSLRTRGETLYF
.,TRBV7-9,.,TRBJ2-7,TGTGCCAGCAGCTTGGCAGGGATAAAGAACGAGCAGAACTTC,CASSLAGIKNEQNF
many,TRBV10-3,.,TRBJ1-2,TGTGCCATCCGCGTTGGGGGAAGCGGCTACACCTTC,CAIRVGGSGYTF
.,TRBV5-1,TRBD1,TRBJ2-5,TGCGCCAGCAGCTTGTTGGGACAGGGGAGACAAGAGACCCAGTACTTC,CASSLLGQGRQETQYF
many,TRBV5-1,.,TRBJ2-5,TGCGCCAGCAGCTGGCTCAGCCAAGAGACCCAGTACTTC,CASSWLSQETQYF
.,TRBV18,.,TRBJ2-2,TGTGCCAGCTCACCAATGGAGACAGGGAACACCGGGGAGCTGTTTTTT,CASSPMETGNTGELFF
few,TRBV4-2,TRBD2,TRBJ2-7,TGTGCCAGCAGCCAGTACGGGACTACTTACGAGCAGTACTTC,CASSQYGTTYEQYF
many,TRBV15,.,TRBJ2-1,TGTGCCACCAGCAGAGCAGGGGAATACAATGAGCAGTTCTTC,CATSRAGEYNEQFF
few,TRBV11-3,TRBD2,TRBJ2-5,TGTGCCAGCAGCTTAGGGTCGGGGACTAGGGAAGAGACCCAGTACTTC,CASSLGSGTREETQYF
many,TRBV20-1,.,TRBJ1-6,TGCAGTGCTAGACAGGGAGGGAATTCACCCCTCCACTTT,CSARQGGNSPLHF
.,TRBV6-2/TRBV6-3,.,TRBJ2-5,TGTGCCAGCAGGGATTGGGGAACCCAGTACTTC,CASRDWGTQYF
many,TRBV9,.,TRBJ2-2,TGTGCCAGCAGCGTAGCGGGCGGCTTCACCGGGGAGCTGTTTTTT,CASSVAGGFTGELFF
.,TRBV4-2,TRBD1,TRBJ2-3,TGTGCCAGCAGCCGAACAGGGGGCGAGACAGATACGCAGTATTTT,CASSRTGGETDTQYF
few,TRBV20-1,.,TRBJ2-1,TGCAGTTTCAATGAGCAGTTCTTC,CSFNEQFF
few,TRBV4-3,.,TRBJ2-3,TGCGCCAGCAGCCAGGGCTATGGAGATACGCAGTATTTT,CASSQGYGDTQYF
.,TRBV7-2,TRBD1,TRBJ1-6,TGTGCCAGCAGCTTAGTAGGGGGCGCCCATAATTCACCCCTCCACTTT,CASSLVGGAHNSPLHF
many,TRBV6-2/TRBV6-3,.,TRBJ1-2,TGTGCCAGCAGTCCTCTCCCGGGACGCCGTGTTGATGGCTACACCTTC,CASSPLPGRRVDGYTF
.,TRBV6-5,TRBD2,TRBJ2-3,TGTGCCAGCAGTTACTCCACTAGCGGGGTTCGAGATACGCAGTATTTT,CASSYSTSGVRDTQYF
.,TRBV29-1,.,TRBJ2-7,TGCAGCGTTGAGGTCAGGGAGAACGAGCAGTACTTC,CSVEVRENEQYF
.,TRBV4-3,.,TRBJ2-2,TGCGCCAGCAGCCAAGATAGGCGGGGACCTATAAACACCGGGGAGCTGTTTTTT,CASSQDRRGPINTGELFF
many,TRBV19,TRBD2,TRBJ2-1,TGTGCCAGTAGTATAGGCACTAGCGGGTACAATGAGCAGTTCTTC,CASSIGTSGYNEQFF
many,TRBV5-6,TRBD2,TRBJ2-5,TGTGCCAGCAGCCCCACGGGACTAGCGGGGGTGGAGACCCAGTACTTC,CASSPTGLAGVETQYF
.,TRBV10-3,TRBD2,TRBJ2-1,TGTGCCATCAGTGAGTCTGCGGGGGGTAGCTCCTACAATGAGCAGTTCTTC,CAISESAGGSSYNEQFF
.,TRBV7-9,.,TRBJ2-1,TGTGCCAGCAGCTTAGTCCGAGATAGAGGCGCGGATGAGCAGTTCTTC,CASSLVRDRGADEQFF
.,TRBV20-1,TRBD2,TRBJ2-5,TGCAGTGCTAGAGATCTCGGGGCGGGGGGGCCTTCAGAGACCCAGTACTTC,CSARDLGAGGPSETQYF
few,TRBV5-1,.,TRBJ2-1,TGCGCCAGCAGCTTGGGTTCAGGGTCAGCCAATGAGCAGTTCTTC,CASSLGSGSANEQFF
.,TRBV6-2/TRBV6-3,.,TRBJ2-1,TGTGCCAGCAGTTCCAAGAGTTTTGATGAGCAGTTCTTC,CASSSKSFDEQFF
.,TRBV11-2,.,TRBJ2-3,TGTGCCAGCAGCCCTGTAGGCGGGCGCACAGATACGCAGTATTTT,CASSPVGGRTDTQYF
few,TRBV20-1,.,TRBJ2-1,TGCAGTGCTCCACTCACTTACAATGAGCAGTTCTTC,CSAPLTYNEQFF
.,TRBV10-1,TRBD2,TRBJ2-7,TGCGCCAGCAGTGAGTCGACGGGGGGTTCCTACGAGCAGTACTTC,CASSESTGGSYEQYF
few,TRBV12-3/TRBV12-4,.,TRBJ2-5,TGTGCCAGCACCCCAGGGGGGTACCAAGAGACCCAGTACTTC,CASTPGGYQETQYF
.,TRBV5-4,TRBD1,TRBJ2-2,TGTGCCAGCAGCTTCGACAGGGAACGGTACACCGGGGAGCTGTTTTTT,CASSFDRERYTGELFF
.,TRBV6-1,TRBD1,TRBJ2-2,TGTGCCAGCAGCCCTACCGCTACCGGGACAGCCGGGGAGCTGTTTTTT,CASSPTATGTAGELFF
.,TRBV11-2,.,TRBJ1-6,TGTGCCAGCAGCTTAGTCCTCGGGAACACCCTCCACTTT,CASSLVLGNTLHF
few,TRBV6-2/TRBV6-3,TRBD1,TRBJ2-5,TGTGCCAGCAGCCGAACGACAGGGGCCCAAGAGACCCAGTACTTC,CASSRTTGAQETQYF
few,TRBV7-2,.,TRBJ2-3,TGTGCCAGCAGCCCCCCGGGTCTTACTAGCACAGATACGCAGTATTTT,CASSPPGLTSTDTQYF
few,TRBV4-2,.,TRBJ1-1,TGTGCCAGCAGCCAAGATCTCAGAGGGTACACTGAAGCTTTCTTT,CASSQDLRGYTEAFF
.,TRBV20-1,.,TRBJ2-3,TGCAGTGCTAGATCTGCGAGCAACCACGGAGATACGCAGTATTTT,CSARSASNHGDTQYF
.,TRBV20-1,TRBD1,TRBJ2-7,TGCAGTGCAACCGGGACAGTGTTGTACGAGCAGTACTTC,CSATGTVLYEQYF
few,TRBV7-2,.,TRBJ1-2,TGTGCCAGCAGCTTAGCGCGGCCAGACTATGGCTACACCTTC,CASSLARPDYGYTF
many,TRBV6-2/TRBV6-3,TRBD2,TRBJ2-6,TGTGCCAGCAGTTACAACGCGCGGGGGGCCCGCACGTCGGGGGCCAACGTCCTGACTTTC,CASSYNARGARTSGANVLTF
few,TRBV7-3,TRBD2,TRBJ2-3,TGTGCCAGCAGCCCCTGGACTAGCGGCACAGATACGCAGTATTTT,CASSPWTSGTDTQYF
.,TRBV5-1,TRBD1,TRBJ1-6,TGCGCCAGCAGCTTGCAAGGCCCAGGGGGCAATTCACCCCTCCACTTT,CASSLQGPGGNSPLHF
few,TRBV5-5,.,TRBJ2-1,TGTGCCAGCAGCTTGGGTGGGCCCCCCCATGAGCAGTTCTTC,CASSLGGPPHEQFF
.,TRBV6-2/TRBV6-3,.,TRBJ1-1,TGTGCCAGCAGTTACTCTCCAGGGCTGGCAGCTTTCTTT,CASSYSPGLAAFF
many,TRBV14,TRBD2,TRBJ2-5,TGTGCCAGCCAGACTAGCGCGAGAGAGACCCAGTACTTC,CASQTSARETQYF
many,TRBV5-1,.,TRBJ2-1,TGCGCCAGCAGCTTGGAGGGCAGGGGGAGGAACACCTACAATGAGCAGTTCTTC,CASSLEGRGRNTYNEQFF
few,TRBV18,.,TRBJ2-2,TGTGCCAGCTCACCAAGGACAGTTACCTTTAACACCGGGGAGCTGTTTTTT,CASSPRTVTFNTGELFF